These 27 T cell receptor beta chains came from one sample sequenced in a study of CD8+ T cells in alopecia areata. It was cDNA, reverse transcribed from extracted RNA, that served as the sequencing template. Using immunoSEQ multiplex PCR, the repertoire was profiled, and TCRdb retains in-frame clones only, with some absent. The sample has 150,000 to 200,000 clones, 55% seen once. The material sequenced was CD4+ T cells sorted from blood. These receptors originate from a human donor in good health.

The chain uses TRBV25-1 and TRBJ2-7, with a tentative D call TRBD2 (6 bases). The CDR3 length is 13 residues. Germline assignment: CDR1 MGHDK and CDR2 SYGVNS. Trimming left V 6 bases short and J 3 bases short, with 12 bases between. CDR3 region: CASSPGGNYEQYF. As DNA, the CDR3 is TGTGCCAGCAGCCCTGGCGGGAACTACGAGCAGTACTTC.

This clone was seen a few times. The chain employs TRBV5-6 and TRBJ2-7; 8 positions agree with TRBD2. The V segment lost 4 bases and the J segment 2 bases; nucleotides outside the gene matches: 8. This CDR3 comprises 15 residues. CDR1 is SGHDT and CDR2 is YYEEEE in the germline V gene. The CDR3 region has the DNA TGTGCCAGCAGCCCCACCCTAGCGGGCACCTACGAGCAGTACTTC. Translation: CASSPTLAGTYEQYF.

The chain joins TRBV5-1 to TRBJ2-3, with TRBD2 matching over 7 bases. Trimming cost V 3 bases and J 6 bases; bases outside gene matches: 7. Germline CDR1 is SGHRS and CDR2 is YFSETQ. This CDR3 region has 14 residues. The CDR3 DNA is TGCGCCAGCAGCTCGGGAGGCGTTGGGGATACGCAGTATTTT. Its protein product is CASSSGGVGDTQYF.

The chain has TRBV7-2 and TRBJ2-7; 12 nucleotides line up with TRBD2. V shed 0 bases, J shed 5 bases, and the junction held 2 bases outside the gene matches. The germline V gene encodes CDR1 SGHTA and CDR2 FQGNSA. The CDR3 sequence is 15 residues long. In DNA form, the CDR3 reads TGTGCCAGCAGCTTAGCAGGACTAGCGGGAAACGAGCAGTACTTC. This sequence encodes CASSLAGLAGNEQYF.

This clone has more than one count but fewer than ten. The CDR3 loop is CASSPDRGGEQYF. CDR3 bases: TGTGCCAGCTCTCCCGACAGGGGTGGCGAGCAGTACTTC. V is TRBV18 and J is TRBJ2-7; 8 bases match TRBD1. Per the germline V gene, CDR1 is KGHSH and CDR2 is LQKENI. This CDR3 is built from 13 residues. V gave up 6 bases and J gave up 6 bases; unmatched junction bases: 7.

The chain recombines TRBV13 with TRBJ2-5, with no clear D. The CDR3 extends over 16 amino acids. Germline assignment: CDR1 PRHDT and CDR2 FYEKMQ (reference sequence). V lost 5 bases and J lost 4, with 20 bases in between. As DNA, the CDR3 is TGTGCCAGCAGCCTTAGGATGGGGTGGTGGCGAGAGACCCAGTACTTC. Protein: CASSLRMGWWRETQYF. Using reference TRBV13 and TRBJ2-5 for the parts outside the CDR3, the full variable domain is AAGVIQSPRHLIKEKRETATLKCYPIPRHDTVYWYQQGPGQDPQFLISFYEKMQSDKGSIPDRFSAQQFSDYHSELNMSSLELGDSALYFCASSLRMGWWRETQYFGPGTRLLVL.

The V gene is TRBV7-8, the J gene TRBJ1-2; D unclear. Germline loops: CDR1 SGHVS, CDR2 FQNEAQ. The CDR3 length is 14 residues. V dropped 5 bases and J dropped 8 bases, with 18 bases sitting between them. CDR3 nucleotide sequence: TGTGCCAGCAGCCACCGGGGAAAACTCCCAGGCTACACCTTC. This codes for CASSHRGKLPGYTF.

V gene TRBV23-1 combines with J gene TRBJ2-1, with 8 bases that match TRBD1. TRBV23-1 falls under the ORF class, with uncertain function. The CDR3 contains 16 residues. Trimming cost V 3 bases and J 2 bases; bases outside gene matches: 6. This CDR3 is CASSHWGQEPYNEQFF. The CDR3 DNA follows: TGCGCCAGCAGTCATTGGGGACAGGAGCCCTACAATGAGCAGTTCTTC.

The chain uses TRBV28 and TRBJ2-5; 14 bases line up with TRBD2. The CDR3 contains 16 residues. V was pared by 3 bases and J by 3 bases, with 3 bases of the junction left unmatched. Germline V gene data show CDR1 as MDHEN and CDR2 as SYDVKM. CDR3 protein: CASSLGLAGVKETQYF. The CDR3 nucleotides are TGTGCCAGCAGTTTGGGACTAGCGGGAGTTAAAGAGACCCAGTACTTC.

The chain carries TRBV29-1 and TRBJ2-7; possible D gene TRBD1, 6 bases. The CDR3 length is 16 residues. V was trimmed by 0 bases and J by 1 base, leaving 16 bases between them. CDR1 SQVTM and CDR2 ANQGSEA come from the germline V gene. The CDR3 sequence is CSVEDYGQFSSYEQYF. CDR3 nucleotide sequence: TGCAGCGTTGAAGATTATGGACAGTTTTCGTCCTACGAGCAGTACTTC.

CDR3 nucleotides: TGTGCCAGTCGAGGGCCGAGTTCCTACGAGCAGTACTTC. Its protein product is CASRGPSSYEQYF. The chain combines TRBV7-9 with TRBJ2-7, with TRBD2 as a possible D gene (5 bases). V lost 9 bases to trimming and J lost 1 base, with 13 bases between them. CDR3 length: 13 residues. Germline CDR1 SEHNR, CDR2 FQNEAQ (reference sequence).

This clone has a handful of counts. This sequence joins TRBV19 and TRBJ1-5; perhaps TRBD1 as D (5 bases). Germline V gives CDR1 LNHDA, CDR2 SQIVND (reference sequence). Trimming took 6 bases from V and 4 from J, leaving 13 bases between them. The CDR3 sequence is 14 residues long. CDR3 protein: CASRVVGANQPQHF. DNA for the CDR3: TGTGCCAGTAGGGTTGTCGGGGCAAATCAGCCCCAGCATTTT.

This sequence joins TRBV14 and TRBJ1-1; 8 bases are shared with TRBD1. The CDR3 has 14 amino acids. Germline CDR1 reads SGHDN; CDR2 reads FVKESK. V trimming: 6 bases; J trimming: 1 base; junction bases outside the gene matches: 4. The CDR3, as DNA: TGTGCCAGCAGACGACAGGGGCGGAACACTGAAGCTTTCTTT. Its protein is CASRRQGRNTEAFF.

This clone was counted between two and nine times. The rearrangement uses TRBV7-9 and TRBJ2-7; 10 positions match TRBD2. The length of the CDR3 is 15 residues. With V trimmed by 6 bases and J by 5 bases, 10 bases remained unmatched. Germline CDR1 SEHNR, CDR2 FQNEAQ (reference sequence). Here the CDR3 DNA reads TGTGCCAGCAGTCCCCCTAGCGGGAGTGGTCACGAGCAGTACTTC. The encoded protein is CASSPPSGSGHEQYF.

This clone has more than one count but fewer than ten. The chain has TRBV10-3 and TRBJ2-1, with 10 bases that match TRBD2. Germline CDR1 and CDR2: ENHRY and SYGVKD. The junction had 4 bases not matched to a gene; V was cut back by 9 bases and J by 5 bases. The CDR3 covers 13 residues. The CDR3 coding sequence is TGTGCCATAGCGGGAGGGCCGAACAATGAGCAGTTCTTC. It yields the protein CAIAGGPNNEQFF.

This clone was recorded once. The rearrangement uses TRBV18 and TRBJ2-7; D tentatively fits TRBD1 or TRBD2 (5 bases each). The V end lost 1 base, the J end lost 7 bases, and 14 bases lay between the germline ends. CDR3 length: 14 residues. Germline V gene sequence: CDR1 KGHSH, CDR2 LQKENI. DNA of the CDR3: TGTGCCAGCTCACCACTCGGGACCCTCGGGGAGCAGTACTTC. The encoded protein is CASSPLGTLGEQYF.

This clone was detected a few times. This chain joins TRBV29-1 and TRBJ2-5; tentatively, D is TRBD1 (7 bases). The DNA end is more similar to TRBJ2-7, so the J call may be wrong. The CDR3 has 12 amino acids. CDR1 and CDR2 (germline): SQVTM, ANQGSEA. CDR3 bases: TGCAGCGCGCGGGACAGATCCTACGAGCAGTACTTC. Translation gives CSARDRSYEQYF.

The CDR3 DNA sequence: TGCGCCAGCAGCTTGGTCACAGGGGTTCAGTACTTC. Translated, it gives CASSLVTGVQYF. The chain combines TRBV5-1 with TRBJ2-4; 7 positions agree with TRBD1. The CDR3 length is 12 residues. Germline CDR1 and CDR2: SGHRS and YFSETQ. V shed 0 bases, J shed 11 bases, and the junction held 2 bases outside the gene matches.

The chain has TRBV2 and TRBJ1-2; 11 nucleotides match TRBD1. The germline gives CDR1 SNHLY, CDR2 FYNNEI. The V and J ends lost 8 bases and 7 bases, in that order; junction bases with no gene match: 9. This CDR3 is 14 amino acids long. CDR3 in amino acids: CASSQLGQGVGYTF. CDR3 bases: TGTGCCAGCTCTCAGCTGGGACAGGGGGTTGGCTACACCTTC.

V usage is TRBV18 and J usage is TRBJ2-7; D not certain. Trimming cost V 6 bases and J 6 bases, with 9 bases left between them. From germline, CDR1 is KGHSH and CDR2 LQKENI. The CDR3 extends over 11 amino acids. CDR3 coding DNA: TGTGCCAGCTCGCAAGGGTTCGAGCAGTACTTC. Protein sequence: CASSQGFEQYF.

This chain's CDR3 is CASKGTGTYHEQFF. The DNA of the CDR3 is TGCGCCAGCAAAGGGACAGGGACATACCATGAGCAGTTCTTC. J is TRBJ2-1 and V is TRBV5-1; 9 bases are shared with TRBD1. Unmatched junction bases numbered 9, after V lost 6 bases and J lost 8 bases. The length of the CDR3 is 14 residues. Germline assignment: CDR1 SGHRS and CDR2 YFSETQ.

This chain connects TRBV19 to TRBJ2-7; 9 positions match TRBD2. Germline V CDR1 and CDR2: LNHDA, SQIVND (reference sequence). V dropped 4 bases and J dropped 3; count of bases not matched to a gene: 4. The CDR3 runs 14 residues. The CDR3 protein is CASSSLAGDYEQYF. DNA for the CDR3: TGTGCCAGTAGTAGTTTAGCGGGAGACTACGAGCAGTACTTC. The whole variable domain, remainder taken from reference TRBV19 and TRBJ2-7, is DGGITQSPKYLFRKEGQNVTLSCEQNLNHDAMYWYRQDPGQGLRLIYYSQIVNDFQKGDIAEGYSVSREKKESFPLTVTSAQKNPTAFYLCASSSLAGDYEQYFGPGTRLTVT.

As regards this clone: Other DNA sequences within the sample encode an identical CDR3. The J gene is TRBJ2-5, the V gene TRBV15; D unresolved. Germline-derived CDR1 and CDR2 are LNHNV and YYDKDF (reference sequence). There are 13 residues in the CDR3. V lost 0 bases and J lost 3, with 5 bases in between. The DNA of the CDR3 is TGTGCCACCAGCAGAGATCGGAAAGAGACCCAGTACTTC. This sequence encodes CATSRDRKETQYF.

This clone was detected only once. The CDR3: CASSPGASGRMDSYIQYF. CDR3 in DNA: TGTGCCAGCAGCCCAGGAGCTAGCGGGAGGATGGATAGTTACATTCAGTACTTC. The genes are TRBV7-6 and TRBJ2-4; 11 positions match TRBD2. V lost 5 bases and J lost 8; bases outside the gene matches: 17. Germline V gene data show CDR1 as SGHVS and CDR2 as FNYEAQ. This CDR3 region has 18 residues.

The chain recombines TRBV27 with TRBJ2-7, with D perhaps matching TRBD1 or TRBD2 (5 bases each). Trimming cost V 5 bases and J 6 bases, with 14 bases left between them. This CDR3 comprises 13 residues. The germline V gene encodes CDR1 MNHEY and CDR2 SMNVEV (reference sequence). The CDR3 DNA sequence: TGTGCCAGCAGTCCCAGACTAAGGGGCGAGCAGTACTTC. This gives the protein CASSPRLRGEQYF.

The chain joins TRBV11-2 to TRBJ2-7, with TRBD1 as a possible D gene (5 bases). With 5 bases removed from V and 7 bases from J, the gap between germline ends came to 18 bases. The germline V gene encodes CDR1 SGHAT and CDR2 FQNNGV. The CDR3 runs to 14 residues. The CDR3 is CASSTVGRDGEQYF. DNA of the CDR3: TGTGCCAGCAGCACGGTAGGCAGGGATGGGGAGCAGTACTTC.

This clone was observed a few times. The chain is built from TRBV9 and TRBJ2-4; D uncertain. CDR3 length equals 15 residues. CDR1 and CDR2 from the germline V gene are SGDLS and YYNGEE. The V end lost 2 bases, the J end lost 0 bases, and 9 bases lay between the germline ends. CDR3 protein: CASSVTGTAKNIQYF. Written as DNA, the CDR3 is TGTGCCAGCAGCGTGACTGGAACAGCCAAAAACATTCAGTACTTC.